This TCR beta chain came from a study of Tregs in tolerant kidney transplant recipients. Study observations and caveats: Changing PCR primers prevented nucleotide comparison between some patients' samples.

The J segment lost 3 bases and the V segment lost 5 bases, leaving 4 bases of the junction unmatched. The CDR3 extends over 15 amino acids. The germline gives CDR1 ENHRY, CDR2 SYGVKD. Comments on this clone: The antigen remains undetermined. The CDR3 goes on 3 residues after the read ends, and that part is filled in from the germline J gene.

Using immunoSEQ multiplex PCR, the repertoire was profiled, and TCRdb retains in-frame clones only, with some absent. The sample has fewer than 55,000 clones. This sequence originates from a human donor who received a combined kidney and bone marrow transplant. Source: CD4+ T cells from blood, taken before the transplant. The rearrangement joins TRBV10-3 to TRBJ2-3; 11 nucleotides align to TRBD2. CDR3 loop: CAISRTSGGTDTQYF. Partial CDR3 DNA: TGTGCCATCAGTAGAACTAGCGGGGGTACAGATACG.